This entry describes one TCR beta chain. The antigen remains undetermined. The data originate from a study of cytomegalovirus exposure and HLA in healthy donors. Germline V CDR1 and CDR2: MDHEN, SYDVKM. The CDR3 loop spans 16 amino acids. V was pared by 5 bases and J by 4 bases, with 13 bases of the junction left unmatched. Study outcomes and limitations: Reports credit the classifier with highly specific, highly sensitive diagnosis of cytomegalovirus status.

TCRdb keeps only in-frame clones here, not all; method: immunoSEQ multiplex PCR. This sample has 200,000 to 250,000 clones, with roughly 87% found just once. Sequenced material: PBMCs. V gene TRBV28 combines with J gene TRBJ1-2; 7 bases line up with TRBD1. The clonotype originates from a woman under 30 in good health and CMV-seropositive. This CDR3 reads CASSPRVGTASYGYTF. The CDR3, as DNA: TGTGCCAGCAGTCCTCGAGTCGGGACAGCTTCCTATGGCTACACCTTC.